The rows below give T cell receptor beta chains drawn from one sample of a study of regulatory T cells in long-lasting Graves disease. From the multiplex PCR reads, TCRdb called clonotypes with MiXCR, one entry per CDR3 protein. The table includes about 610,000 distinct CDR3 sequences, 15% to 20% detected once. These data were also filed under a second study, of T cells in Graves' hyperthyroidism and ophthalmopathy.

Here the sequenced sample was peripheral blood mononuclear cells (PBMCs), taken at new diagnosis, from a patient treated with antithyroid drugs. These TCRs come from a man in his late teens or twenties with Graves disease. CDR3s include the opening cysteine and the closing phenylalanine or tryptophan. Fields, in order: CDR3 length, J gene, D gene, V gene, clone size, CDR3 DNA, CDR3 protein. The D gene is left open where the match is weak. Clone size is given for some rows only: seen once, a few or many times, or a class if the clone is expanded.

15	TRBJ1-1	NA	TRBV3-1	NA	TGTGCCAGCAGCCAAGAAGCTAGGTCCCAAAGAGGGGCTTTCTTT	CASSQEARSQRGAFF
14	TRBJ2-7	TRBD1	TRBV29-1	NA	TGCAGCGTTAACCGACAGGGGGTCCCCTACGAGCAGTACTTC	CSVNRQGVPYEQYF
16	TRBJ2-5	TRBD2	TRBV4-1	NA	TGCGCCAGCAGTCCGAGGAGACTAGCGGGTCAAGAGACCCAGTACTTC	CASSPRRLAGQETQYF
17	TRBJ2-1	TRBD2	TRBV20-1	few	TGCAGTGCTTTACGGACTAGCGGGGGGGGCTCCTACAATGAGCAGTTCTTC	CSALRTSGGGSYNEQFF
13	TRBJ1-1	NA	TRBV6-5	many	TGTGCCAGCAGTTACGGCCAGAACACTGAAGCTTTCTTT	CASSYGQNTEAFF
15	TRBJ2-1	NA	TRBV6-2/TRBV6-3	NA	TGTGCCAGCAGCGAGGGACTCGCATCCTACAATGAGCAGTCCTTC	CASSEGLASYNEQSF
13	TRBJ2-3	NA	TRBV2	many	TGTGCCAGCAGCCAAACCATCACAGATACGCAGTATTTT	CASSQTITDTQYF
14	TRBJ2-2	NA	TRBV7-9	NA	TGTGCCAGCAGCTACACAGGGATTAGCGGGGAGCTGTTTTTT	CASSYTGISGELFF
14	TRBJ1-1	TRBD1	TRBV6-1	few	TGTGCCAGCAGGGACAGGGCGGGGAACACTGAAGCTTTCTTT	CASRDRAGNTEAFF
13	TRBJ1-4	NA	TRBV27	few	TGTGCCAGCAGTTTATCGGGGCCCCGAAAACTGTTTTTT	CASSLSGPRKLFF
15	TRBJ2-5	TRBD2	TRBV7-9	many	TGTGCCAGCAGCCATACAGCGGGAGGGCCTGAGACCCAGTACTTC	CASSHTAGGPETQYF
15	TRBJ2-3	NA	TRBV30	many	TGTGCCTGGTCTGGGACTCCTCGAAGCACAGATACGCAGTATTTT	CAWSGTPRSTDTQYF